This TCR beta chain came from a study of Ad26.COV2.S vaccination and SARS-CoV-2 variants. Overall study results and limits: Similar non-spike TCR breadth was observed in recipients of vaccine and of placebo.

The treatment was: roughly 19 received Ad26.COV2.S at low or high dose, single or two shots; about five received placebo; per-sample allocation not given. Sampling was done on day 63 after the first vaccine or placebo injection. Sequencing was performed with immunoSEQ multiplex PCR; in TCRdb, only in-frame clones are kept and a portion is missing. Of 200,000 to 300,000 clones detected, around 88% appear once; the ten largest clones hold under 3%. This clone has a handful of counts. Its antigen is not known. J was trimmed by 2 bases and V by 6 bases; bases with no gene match: 8. The germline V gene has CDR1 MRHNA and CDR2 SNTAGT. This CDR3 is built from 15 residues.

The sequence was obtained from a person between 18 and 65 years old who received the Ad26.COV2.S COVID-19 vaccine or a placebo. The chain joins TRBV6-4 to TRBJ2-3; 7 nucleotides match TRBD2. Material: peripheral blood, obtained in a trial of Ad26.COV2.S vaccine versus placebo. In DNA, the CDR3 is TGTGCCAGCAGACCCAGCGGGGCCTACACAGATACGCAGTATTTT. Protein sequence: CASRPSGAYTDTQYF.